Presented here are 8 T cell receptor beta chains from one specimen sequenced in a study of beta chain features in type 1 diabetes. Reverse transcribing all isolated RNA meant expressed TCRB transcripts were sequenced. Produced via immunoSEQ multiplex PCR; TCRdb's table is partial and in-frame only. The table records some 350,000 clones, about 14% of them present only once. General study points: All four CD4+ subsets from Type 1 diabetes patients carried moderately but significantly shorter TCRB CDR3s.

Their antigens remain unidentified. Sequencing was done on a sample of naive CD4+ T cells from blood. These receptors were obtained from a woman between 18 and 29 years old with type 1 diabetes.

CDR3 DNA: TGTGCCAGTAGTAAGGGGTTGGCGGTTCCGAACACTGAAGCTTTCTTT. It translates to CASSKGLAVPNTEAFF. The chain employs TRBV19 and TRBJ1-1; D is perhaps TRBD1 (5 bases). Germline loops: CDR1 LNHDA, CDR2 SQIVND (reference sequence). The CDR3 extends over 16 amino acids. V was trimmed by 4 bases and J by 1 base, leaving 16 bases between them.

With regard to this clone: The sample contains more than one DNA sequence encoding this CDR3. The V and J genes are TRBV5-1 and TRBJ2-2, with TRBD1 matching over 8 bases. The CDR3 has 13 amino acids. Germline V gene data show CDR1 as SGHRS and CDR2 as YFSETQ. V lost 4 bases and J lost 6; bases outside the gene matches: 2. The CDR3 here is CASSGTGAGELFF. In DNA form, the CDR3 reads TGCGCCAGCAGCGGGACAGGCGCCGGGGAGCTGTTTTTT.

This clone was detected only a few times. The chain couples TRBV29-1 to TRBJ2-2; D possibly corresponds to TRBD2 (5 bases). CDR1 is SQVTM, CDR2 ANQGSEA, per germline. The CDR3 length is 15 residues. The V end lost 3 bases, the J end lost 2 bases, and 13 bases lay between the germline ends. CDR3 in amino acids: CSVDTGKVNTGELFF. The CDR3, as DNA: TGCAGCGTTGATACGGGGAAAGTCAACACCGGGGAGCTGTTTTTT.

This clone turned up a few times. The genes are TRBV5-6 and TRBJ2-3; D unresolved. Germline lookup yields CDR1 SGHDT and CDR2 YYEEEE. V was clipped by 4 bases and J by 6 bases, with 24 bases between them. The CDR3 length is 17 residues. For the CDR3, the DNA is TGTGCCAGCAGCCCCCCACCGGGTCGGCGGCTGTGGGATACGCAGTATTTT. It yields the protein CASSPPPGRRLWDTQYF.

The chain has TRBV5-4 and TRBJ1-1, with D tentatively TRBD1 (5 bases). Germline V gives CDR1 SGHNT, CDR2 YYREEE (reference sequence). V lost 0 bases, J lost 3 bases, and 6 bases lay in between. The CDR3 is 13 amino acids. CDR3 in DNA: TGTGCCAGCAGCTTGGGGGGGGACACTGAAGCTTTCTTT. Translating it yields CASSLGGDTEAFF.

There are a few counts of this clone. The rearrangement uses TRBV2 and TRBJ2-4; 7 positions match TRBD2. Germline V lookup: CDR1 SNHLY, CDR2 FYNNEI. V was clipped by 5 bases and J by 2 bases; unmatched bases: 3. CDR3 size: 14 residues. The CDR3 bases are TGTGCCAGCAGTTGGGAGGGAACCAAAAACATTCAGTACTTC. It translates to CASSWEGTKNIQYF.

The chain employs TRBV11-2 and TRBJ2-7; D gene uncertain. The CDR3 totals 13 residues. V lost 5 bases to trimming and J lost 9 bases, with 17 bases between them. Germline CDR1 and CDR2: SGHAT and FQNNGV. The CDR3 here is CASSHPGPPGQYV. The CDR3 DNA sequence: TGTGCCAGCAGCCACCCGGGCCCCCCAGGGCAGTACGTC.

This rearrangement joins TRBV11-2 to TRBJ1-2, with 7 bases that match TRBD1. V lost 4 bases and J lost 3; bases outside the gene matches: 8. The CDR3 loop spans 15 amino acids. Germline CDR1 and CDR2: SGHAT and FQNNGV. CDR3 nucleotides: TGTGCCAGCAGCTACGGACAGGTGAAAGACTATGGCTACACCTTC. Translating it yields CASSYGQVKDYGYTF.